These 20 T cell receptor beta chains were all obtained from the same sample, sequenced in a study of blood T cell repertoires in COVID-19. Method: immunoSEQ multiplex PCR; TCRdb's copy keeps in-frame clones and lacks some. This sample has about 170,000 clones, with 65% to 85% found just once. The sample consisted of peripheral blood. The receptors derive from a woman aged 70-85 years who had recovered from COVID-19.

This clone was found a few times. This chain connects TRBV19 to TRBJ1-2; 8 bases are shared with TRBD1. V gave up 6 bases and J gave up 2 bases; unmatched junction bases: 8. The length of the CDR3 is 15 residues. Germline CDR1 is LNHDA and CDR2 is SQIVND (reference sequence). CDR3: CASRPLDRGNYGYTF. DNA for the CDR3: TGTGCCAGTAGGCCCCTCGACAGGGGCAACTATGGCTACACCTTC.

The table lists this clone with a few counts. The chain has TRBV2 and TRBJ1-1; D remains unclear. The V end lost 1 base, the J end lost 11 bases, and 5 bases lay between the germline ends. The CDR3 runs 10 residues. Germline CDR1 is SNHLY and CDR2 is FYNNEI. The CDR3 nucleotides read TGTGCCAGCAGTGAAGTTGGCGCTTTCTTT. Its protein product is CASSEVGAFF.

Here the CDR3 reads CASSPQNREGEFF. The CDR3 coding sequence is TGTGCCAGCTCACCCCAGAACAGGGAGGGGGAGTTCTTC. The chain has TRBV18 and TRBJ2-1; maybe TRBD2 (7 bases). Trimming removed 3 bases at V and 14 bases at J, with 17 bases between. Germline-derived CDR1 and CDR2 are KGHSH and LQKENI. This CDR3 spans 13 amino acids.

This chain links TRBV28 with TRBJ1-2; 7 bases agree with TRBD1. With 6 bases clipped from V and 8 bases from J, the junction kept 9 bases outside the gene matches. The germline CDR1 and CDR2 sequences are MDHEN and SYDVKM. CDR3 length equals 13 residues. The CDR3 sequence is CASSPWGTAGYTF. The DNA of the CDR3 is TGTGCCAGCAGCCCATGGGGGACAGCAGGCTACACCTTC.

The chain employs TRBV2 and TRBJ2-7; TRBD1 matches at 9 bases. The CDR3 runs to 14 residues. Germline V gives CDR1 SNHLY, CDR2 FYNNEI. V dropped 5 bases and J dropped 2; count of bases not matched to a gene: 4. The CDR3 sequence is CASSFGQGPYEQYF. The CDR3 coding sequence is TGTGCCAGCAGTTTCGGACAGGGGCCCTACGAGCAGTACTTC. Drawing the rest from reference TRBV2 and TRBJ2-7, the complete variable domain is EPEVTQTPSHQVTQMGQEVILRCVPISNHLYFYWYRQILGQKVEFLVSFYNNEISEKSEIFDDQFSVERPDGSNFTLKIRSTKLEDSAMYFCASSFGQGPYEQYFGPGTRLTVT.

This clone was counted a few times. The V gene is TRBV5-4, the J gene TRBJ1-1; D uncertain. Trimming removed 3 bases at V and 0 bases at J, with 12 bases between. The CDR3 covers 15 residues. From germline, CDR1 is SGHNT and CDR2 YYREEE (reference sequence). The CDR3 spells CASSSGWALNTEAFF. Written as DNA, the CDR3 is TGTGCCAGCAGCTCGGGATGGGCACTGAACACTGAAGCTTTCTTT.

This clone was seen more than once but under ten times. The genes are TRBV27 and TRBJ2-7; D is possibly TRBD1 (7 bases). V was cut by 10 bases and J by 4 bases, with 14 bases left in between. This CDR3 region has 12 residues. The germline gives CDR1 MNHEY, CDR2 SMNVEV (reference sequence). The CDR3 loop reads CATGDSRYEQYF. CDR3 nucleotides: TGTGCCACGGGGGACAGTCGGTACGAGCAGTACTTC.

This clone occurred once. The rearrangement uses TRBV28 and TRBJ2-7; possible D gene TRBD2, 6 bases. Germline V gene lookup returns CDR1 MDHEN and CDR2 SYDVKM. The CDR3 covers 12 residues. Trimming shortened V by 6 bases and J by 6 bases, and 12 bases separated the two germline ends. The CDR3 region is CASREGSGEQYF. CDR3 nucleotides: TGTGCCAGCAGGGAGGGAAGCGGCGAGCAGTACTTC.

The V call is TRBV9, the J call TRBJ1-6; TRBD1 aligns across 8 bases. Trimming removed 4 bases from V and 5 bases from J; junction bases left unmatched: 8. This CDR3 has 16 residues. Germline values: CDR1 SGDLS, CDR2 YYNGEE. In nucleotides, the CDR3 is TGTGCCAGCAGCCCCCGGACAGGGTGGAATAATTCACCCCTCCACTTT. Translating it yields CASSPRTGWNNSPLHF.

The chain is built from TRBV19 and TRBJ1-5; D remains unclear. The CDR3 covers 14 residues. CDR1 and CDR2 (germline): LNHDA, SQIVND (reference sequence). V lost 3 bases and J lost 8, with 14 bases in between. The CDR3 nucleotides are TGTGCCAGTAGTATCGGACGGCCGGGGAAGCCCCAGCATTTT. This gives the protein CASSIGRPGKPQHF.

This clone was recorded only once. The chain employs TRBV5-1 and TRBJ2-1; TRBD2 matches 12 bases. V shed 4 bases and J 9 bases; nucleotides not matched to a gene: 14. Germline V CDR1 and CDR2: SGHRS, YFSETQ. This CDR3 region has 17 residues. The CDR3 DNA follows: TGCGCCAGCAGCCCCCTAGCGGGAGGGCCGGGGTCGGGTGAGCAGTTCTTC. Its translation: CASSPLAGGPGSGEQFF. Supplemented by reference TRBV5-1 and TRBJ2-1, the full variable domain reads KAGVTQTPRYLIKTRGQQVTLSCSPISGHRSVSWYQQTPGQGLQFLFEYFSETQRNKGNFPGRFSGRQFSNSRSEMNVSTLELGDSALYLCASSPLAGGPGSGEQFFGPGTRLTVL.

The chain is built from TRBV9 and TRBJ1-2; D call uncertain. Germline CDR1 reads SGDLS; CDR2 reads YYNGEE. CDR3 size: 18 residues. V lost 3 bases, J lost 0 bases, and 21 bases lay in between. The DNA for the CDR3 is TGTGCCAGCAGCGCCCCCAGGAGGTGGAGCCTTTCTAACTATGGCTACACCTTC. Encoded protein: CASSAPRRWSLSNYGYTF.

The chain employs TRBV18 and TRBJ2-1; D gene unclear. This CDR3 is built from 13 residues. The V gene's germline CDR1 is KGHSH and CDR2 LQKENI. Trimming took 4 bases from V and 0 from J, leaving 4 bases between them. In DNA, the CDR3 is TGTGCCAGCTCACACAACTCCTACAATGAGCAGTTCTTC. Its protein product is CASSHNSYNEQFF.

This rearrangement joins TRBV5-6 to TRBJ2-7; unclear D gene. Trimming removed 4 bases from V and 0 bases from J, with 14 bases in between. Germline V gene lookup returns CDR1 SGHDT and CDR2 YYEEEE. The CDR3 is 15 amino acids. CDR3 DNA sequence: TGTGCCAGCAGCCAATCATGGGCAATCTCCTACGAGCAGTACTTC. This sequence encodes CASSQSWAISYEQYF.

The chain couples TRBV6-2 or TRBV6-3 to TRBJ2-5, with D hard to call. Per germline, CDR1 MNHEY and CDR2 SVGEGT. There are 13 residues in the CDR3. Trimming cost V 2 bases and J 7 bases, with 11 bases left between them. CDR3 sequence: CASSYGQDGTQYF. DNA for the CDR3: TGTGCCAGCAGTTACGGGCAGGATGGGACCCAGTACTTC.

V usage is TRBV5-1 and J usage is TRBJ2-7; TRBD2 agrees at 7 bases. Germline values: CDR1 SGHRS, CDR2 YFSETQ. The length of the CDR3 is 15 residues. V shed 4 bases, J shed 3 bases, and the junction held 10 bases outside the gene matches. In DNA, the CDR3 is TGCGCCAGCAGCAATGTCGGCGGGAGAAGCTACGAGCAGTACTTC. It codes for CASSNVGGRSYEQYF.

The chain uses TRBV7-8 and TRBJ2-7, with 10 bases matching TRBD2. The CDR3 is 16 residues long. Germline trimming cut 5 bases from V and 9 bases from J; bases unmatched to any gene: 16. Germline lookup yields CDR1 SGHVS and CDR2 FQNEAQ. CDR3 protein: CASSPQGLAGGHGQYF. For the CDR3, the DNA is TGTGCCAGCAGCCCCCAGGGATTAGCGGGAGGACACGGGCAGTACTTC.

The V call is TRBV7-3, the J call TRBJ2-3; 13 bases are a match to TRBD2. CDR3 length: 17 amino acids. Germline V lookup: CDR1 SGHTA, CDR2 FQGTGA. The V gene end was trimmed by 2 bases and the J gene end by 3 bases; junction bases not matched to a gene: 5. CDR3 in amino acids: CASSLVPLAGGTDTQYF. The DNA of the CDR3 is TGTGCCAGCAGCTTAGTCCCACTAGCGGGAGGGACAGATACGCAGTATTTT.

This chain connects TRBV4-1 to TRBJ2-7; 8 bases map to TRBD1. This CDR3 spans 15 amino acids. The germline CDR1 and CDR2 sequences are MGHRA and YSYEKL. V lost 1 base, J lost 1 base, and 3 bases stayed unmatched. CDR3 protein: CASSQGDRFSYEQYF. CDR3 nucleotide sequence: TGCGCCAGCAGCCAAGGGGACAGGTTTTCCTACGAGCAGTACTTC.

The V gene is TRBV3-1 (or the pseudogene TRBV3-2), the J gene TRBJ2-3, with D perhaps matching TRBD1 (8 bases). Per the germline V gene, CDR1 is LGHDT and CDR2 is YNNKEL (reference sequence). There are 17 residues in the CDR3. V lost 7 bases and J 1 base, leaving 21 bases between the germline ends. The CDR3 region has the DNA TGTGCCAGCATGGGAGGGCAGGGGACAGGCGGCACAGATACGCAGTATTTT. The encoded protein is CASMGGQGTGGTDTQYF.